Included here is one T cell receptor beta chain sequence, with context. This clonotype was seen only a few times. Its antigen specificity is not known. No much larger clonotype is one base removed from it; base qualities were not supplied. These data originate in a study of T cell repertoires in cytomegalovirus infection (dated by TCRdb to 2018 to 2020). Describing the broader study: Donor HLA type was relevant to the analysis, because carriage of CMV infection together with the matching HLA type was indicated by public TCR beta signatures. Beyond this particular receptor, the publication reports: The ex vivo response was dominated by HLA-C-restricted CMV-specific TCR beta clonotypes, which also provided the single most frequent clonotype in two of eight donors. In both this cohort and an independent roughly 350-donor cohort, the cumulative frequency of public TCR beta family members distinguished carriers of CMV infection plus the relevant HLA type.

The instrument given in TCRdb is Illumina HiSeq 1500. Through fastp at Q25 and MiXCR, TCRdb rebuilt clones from the public reads, retaining in-frame beta chains. When rows share a CDR3 protein, they turn into one entry using the most common DNA and genes. This sample comprises approximately 500,000 distinct CDR3 sequences, more than 20% of them detected only once. The top ten clonotypes cover approximately 13% of the sample. V is cut by 6 bases and J by 8 bases, and the space between the germline ends is 16 bases. The germline V gene (reference sequence) supplies CDR1 MNHEY and CDR2 SMNVEV. The CDR3 sequence holds 14 residues, the cysteine and phenylalanine included. Just the 42-base CDR3 DNA is kept, in frame starting at base 1.

Sequencing was done on a sample of PBMCs. The rearrangement combines TRBV27 with TRBJ1-4; no D segment can be confidently identified. The origin of this receptor is a human donor in good health (CMV status not recorded). Some clones in this sample may be carry-over from other donors' samples. The CDR3 amino acid sequence is: CASRVLGRREKLFF. The DNA is as follows: TGTGCCAGCAGGGTACTAGGGCGGCGGGAAAAACTGTTTTTT.